The next 15 T cell receptor beta chains were all read from a single sample in a study of T cell responses to AZD1222 COVID-19 vaccine. Clones were read by immunoSEQ multiplex PCR, and TCRdb kept only the in-frame ones, dropping some. The data show around 50,000 clones, about 80% seen once. The sample in question was peripheral blood, obtained on day 0 of AZD1222 vaccination. These receptors were taken from an adult in good health.

This chain links TRBV29-1 with TRBJ1-4; TRBD1 matches at 10 bases. CDR1 and CDR2 from the germline V gene are SQVTM and ANQGSEA. V lost 6 bases and J lost 7; bases outside the gene matches: 8. This CDR3 spans 14 amino acids. This chain's CDR3 is CSVTPTGGFEKLFF. CDR3 coding DNA: TGCAGCGTCACCCCGACAGGGGGCTTTGAAAAACTGTTTTTT. Drawing the rest from reference TRBV29-1 and TRBJ1-4, the complete variable domain is SAVISQKPSRDICQRGTSLTIQCQVDSQVTMMFWYRQQPGQSLTLIATANQGSEATYESGFVIDKFPISRPNLTFSTLTVSNMSPEDSSIYLCSVTPTGGFEKLFFGSGTQLSVL.

This chain joins TRBV5-1 and TRBJ2-1; TRBD1 is a possible D gene (5 bases). The CDR3 spans 13 residues. V was pared by 6 bases and J by 5 bases, with 12 bases between. CDR1 SGHRS and CDR2 YFSETQ come from the germline V gene. CDR3 amino acids: CASTLDSHNEQFF. CDR3 nucleotides: TGCGCCAGCACCTTAGACAGTCACAATGAGCAGTTCTTC.

The chain uses TRBV19 and TRBJ1-3; D not resolved. V lost 3 bases and J 2 bases, leaving 11 bases between the germline ends. The germline CDR1 and CDR2 sequences are LNHDA and SQIVND (reference sequence). There are 15 residues in the CDR3. The CDR3 coding sequence is TGTGCCAGTAGTATCTCCAGGCGCGCTGGAAACACCATATATTTT. As protein: CASSISRRAGNTIYF.

The chain couples TRBV2 to TRBJ2-1, with 11 bases lining up with TRBD1. Germline V CDR1 and CDR2: SNHLY, FYNNEI. V lost 7 bases to trimming and J lost 9 bases; unmatched junction nucleotides: 8. This CDR3 comprises 14 residues. The CDR3 is CASTSGQGAREQFF. The CDR3 bases are TGTGCCAGCACATCCGGACAGGGGGCTCGTGAGCAGTTCTTC.

The CDR3 DNA is TGTGCCAGTACAGGGGGCATCAACACTGAAGCTTTCTTT. This sequence encodes CASTGGINTEAFF. The genes are TRBV7-9 and TRBJ1-1, with TRBD1 identical over 9 bases. V lost 9 bases and J lost 2; bases outside the gene matches: 4. The germline CDR1 and CDR2 sequences are SEHNR and FQNEAQ (reference sequence). There are 13 residues in the CDR3.

There are a few counts of this clone. V gene TRBV6-7 combines with J gene TRBJ2-5; D might be TRBD1 (5 bases). TRBV6-7 is designated an ORF whose function remains uncertain. The CDR3 sequence is 14 residues long. The V gene lost 3 bases and the J gene lost 5 bases, with 13 bases spanning the gap. In nucleotides, the CDR3 is TGTGCCAGCAGTTATTGCAGGGTGGGGGAGACCCAGTACTTC. Translated: CASSYCRVGETQYF.

V gene TRBV6-2 or TRBV6-3 combines with J gene TRBJ2-1; D possibly corresponds to TRBD2 (6 bases). The CDR3 runs to 15 residues. Looked up from germline, CDR1 is MNHEY and CDR2 is SVGEGT. With 6 bases removed from V and 3 bases from J, the gap between germline ends came to 15 bases. CDR3: CASSLRRASYNEQFF. For the CDR3, the DNA is TGTGCCAGCAGCTTAAGGAGGGCGAGCTACAATGAGCAGTTCTTC.

The chain employs TRBV29-1 and TRBJ1-2, with D maybe TRBD1 (6 bases). V gave up 0 bases and J gave up 1 base, with 15 bases separating them. Germline loops: CDR1 SQVTM, CDR2 ANQGSEA. This CDR3 comprises 16 residues. This CDR3 reads CSVEDNPGAVNYGYTF. The DNA for the CDR3 is TGCAGCGTTGAAGATAACCCAGGGGCCGTTAACTATGGCTACACCTTC.

The chain employs TRBV19 and TRBJ1-5, with 8 nucleotides matching TRBD1. Trimming cost V 6 bases and J 2 bases; bases outside gene matches: 6. The germline gives CDR1 LNHDA, CDR2 SQIVND (reference sequence). The CDR3 has 15 residues. CDR3 in DNA: TGTGCCAGTAGCACAGGGGGAGAAGGCAATCAGCCCCAGCATTTT. The encoded protein is CASSTGGEGNQPQHF.

The CDR3 DNA reads as TGTGCCAGCAGCTTAGCGCTGGGGAACGAGCAGTACTTC. It is translated as CASSLALGNEQYF. This rearrangement joins TRBV7-2 to TRBJ2-7; D is ambiguous. V was trimmed by 0 bases and J by 5 bases, leaving 8 bases between them. Germline CDR1 SGHTA, CDR2 FQGNSA. This CDR3 spans 13 amino acids.

The CDR3 loop reads CASGLVGQTGLANTGELFF. The CDR3 DNA reads as TGTGCTAGTGGTTTGGTGGGTCAGACAGGGCTCGCAAACACCGGGGAGCTGTTTTTT. The chain couples TRBV12-5 to TRBJ2-2, with 7 bases that match TRBD1. The germline V gene encodes CDR1 LGHNT and CDR2 FRNRAP. This CDR3 has 19 residues. Trimming took 0 bases from V and 2 from J; bases not matched to a gene: 12.

The rearrangement joins TRBV2 to TRBJ2-1; perhaps TRBD1 as D (6 bases). Germline CDR1 SNHLY, CDR2 FYNNEI. CDR3 size: 11 residues. Trimming removed 5 bases at V and 11 bases at J, with 10 bases between. The CDR3 is CASSRQVKQFF. CDR3 coding DNA: TGTGCCAGCAGTAGACAGGTCAAGCAGTTCTTC.

As to this clone: One end of the junction is discordant with germline, which a read error may explain. Other DNA sequences in this sample translate to the same CDR3. V gene TRBV5-1 combines with J gene TRBJ1-6; perhaps TRBD1 as D (5 bases). The CDR3 length is 17 residues. Per the germline V gene, CDR1 is SGHRS and CDR2 is YFSETQ. As DNA, the CDR3 is TGCGCCAGCAGCTTGGCCGGGGGGAGCTCCTATAATTCACCCCTCCACTTC. It is translated as CASSLAGGSSYNSPLHF.

This chain links TRBV19 with TRBJ1-2; 8 nucleotides match TRBD1. The V gene end was trimmed by 7 bases and the J gene end by 8 bases; junction bases not matched to a gene: 9. Germline CDR1 LNHDA, CDR2 SQIVND (reference sequence). The CDR3 spans 13 residues. CDR3 sequence (DNA): TGTGCCAGTACCGCGGACAGGGTAGGCGGCTACACCTTC. This codes for CASTADRVGGYTF.

The genes are TRBV7-8 and TRBJ1-2; D is possibly TRBD1 (5 bases). The CDR3 is made up of 13 amino acids. V lost 8 bases and J lost 4, with 14 bases in between. CDR1 and CDR2 from the germline V gene are SGHVS and FQNEAQ. CDR3 nucleotide sequence: TGTGCCAGCGCGTCCGGGGCCGGCTATGGCTACACCTTC. Its translation is CASASGAGYGYTF. Drawing the rest from reference TRBV7-8 and TRBJ1-2, the complete variable domain is GAGVSQSPRYKVAKRGQDVALRCDPISGHVSLFWYQQALGQGPEFLTYFQNEAQLDKSGLPSDRFFAERPEGSVSTLKIQRTQQEDSAVYLCASASGAGYGYTFGSGTRLTVV.